Described below is a single T cell receptor beta chain sequence and its context. Its antigen is currently unknown. This record comes from a study of cytomegalovirus exposure and HLA in healthy donors. Primers included in the PCR were 60 Vbeta and 13 Jbeta primers. Clones were sequenced by immunoSEQ multiplex PCR, and TCRdb holds only the in-frame ones, with some missing. The data contain approximately 110,000 clones, around 70% of them singletons. Regarding the study as a whole: The records held CMV serostatus as the only immune exposure information.

The TCR sequence derives from a woman aged 40 to 49 in good health and CMV-seropositive. Source material: PBMCs.

CDR3 in amino acids: CASSLTGEWGYNSPLHF. DNA for the CDR3: TGTGCCAGCAGCTTAACAGGGGAGTGGGGGTATAATTCACCCCTCCACTTT. The V call is TRBV5-6, the J call TRBJ1-6; 7 bases are a match to TRBD1. Losses at the gene ends were 2 bases for V and 4 bases for J; bases not matched to a gene: 9. This CDR3 has 17 amino acids. The germline V gene encodes CDR1 SGHDT and CDR2 YYEEEE.